A single sample is the source of the 17 T cell receptor beta chains below, sequenced in a study of shared clonotypes between healthy human individuals. The protocol was immunoSEQ multiplex PCR, while the TCRdb copy is restricted to in-frame clones and leaves out a portion. The sample lists some 500,000 clones; around 77% were seen once. Sequencing was performed on PBMCs. These TCRs come from a woman between 35 and 50 years old in good health. Some clones in this sample may be carry-over from other donors' samples.

The chain uses TRBV9 and TRBJ1-2; D is perhaps TRBD1 (5 bases). Between the trimmed V and J ends, which lost 3 bases and 3 bases, there was a span of 12 bases. This CDR3 spans 14 amino acids. Germline CDR1 reads SGDLS; CDR2 reads YYNGEE. The CDR3 is CASSAGTFHYGYTF. CDR3 nucleotides: TGTGCCAGCAGCGCCGGGACCTTTCACTATGGCTACACCTTC.

There are many counts of this clone. Other nucleotide sequences in the sample specify the same CDR3. V gene TRBV9 combines with J gene TRBJ1-5; no definite D call. The germline V gene encodes CDR1 SGDLS and CDR2 YYNGEE. The CDR3 has 14 residues. Deletions cut 0 bases from V and 3 bases from J, with 7 bases between. The CDR3 here is CASSVGAVNQPQHF. The CDR3 DNA is TGTGCCAGCAGCGTAGGCGCGGTCAATCAGCCCCAGCATTTT.

In this sample, this clone turned up a few times. The chain employs TRBV30 and TRBJ1-4; 8 nucleotides agree with TRBD1. Germline values: CDR1 GTSNPN, CDR2 SVGIG (reference sequence). CDR3 length equals 14 residues. V trimming: 5 bases; J trimming: 7 bases; junction bases outside the gene matches: 9. The DNA for the CDR3 is TGTGCCTGGGGCGACAGGGGAGAAGGTGAAAAACTGTTTTTT. Its protein is CAWGDRGEGEKLFF.

This sequence joins TRBV7-8 and TRBJ2-7, with no clear D. The V and J ends lost 1 base and 1 base respectively, with 11 bases between them. This CDR3 region has 15 residues. Germline values: CDR1 SGHVS, CDR2 FQNEAQ. Written as DNA, the CDR3 is TGTGCCAGCAGCTTAGTTTCAGCCCCTTCCTACGAGCAGTACTTC. Translating it yields CASSLVSAPSYEQYF.

In its sample, this clone was seen a few times. The chain joins TRBV6-1 to TRBJ1-2, with D perhaps TRBD1 (5 bases). The germline gives CDR1 MNHNS, CDR2 SASEGT. The CDR3 is 16 amino acids. The V end lost 0 bases, the J end lost 4 bases, and 15 bases lay between the germline ends. The CDR3: CASSEAVGKDTYGYTF. The CDR3 region has the DNA TGTGCCAGCAGTGAAGCGGTTGGGAAGGACACCTATGGCTACACCTTC.

J is TRBJ1-1 and V is TRBV2; possibly TRBD1 for D (6 bases). The CDR3 spans 16 residues. V gave up 1 base and J gave up 4 bases, with 16 bases separating them. The germline V gene encodes CDR1 SNHLY and CDR2 FYNNEI. Written as DNA, the CDR3 is TGTGCCAGCAGTGAAGAAGGGCAGGGGTCGGGCACTGAAGCTTTCTTT. Translated, it gives CASSEEGQGSGTEAFF.

This clone was recorded a few times. The chain links TRBV27 to TRBJ2-7, with 12 bases matching TRBD2. The germline gives CDR1 MNHEY, CDR2 SMNVEV (reference sequence). J lost 7 bases, V lost 5 bases, and 12 bases had no gene match. The CDR3 consists of 16 residues. The CDR3 DNA follows: TGTGCCAGCAGTCCCCGGACTAGCGGGACCTACGAGGAGCAGTACTTC. It translates to CASSPRTSGTYEEQYF.

This clone was counted only a few times. The rearrangement joins TRBV25-1 to TRBJ2-7; maybe TRBD1 (6 bases). V was trimmed by 1 base and J by 6 bases, leaving 13 bases between them. Germline CDR1 and CDR2: MGHDK and SYGVNS. The CDR3 runs to 14 residues. The CDR3 nucleotides are TGTGCCAGCAGTGAATCCGAAGGCAGGGGCGAGCAGTACTTC. It specifies CASSESEGRGEQYF.

The chain links TRBV7-2 to TRBJ2-7; 9 bases map to TRBD2. The germline CDR1 and CDR2 sequences are SGHTA and FQGNSA. Trimming at V came to 8 bases and at J to 2 bases, leaving 7 bases not matched to a gene. This CDR3 is built from 14 residues. CDR3 sequence: CASSGAGGPYEQYF. The DNA of the CDR3 is TGTGCCAGCTCTGGAGCGGGAGGACCCTACGAGCAGTACTTC.

This rearrangement joins TRBV4-1 to TRBJ1-2, with D perhaps TRBD1 (5 bases). The V end lost 0 bases, the J end lost 7 bases, and 18 bases lay between the germline ends. CDR3 length: 16 residues. The germline V gene encodes CDR1 MGHRA and CDR2 YSYEKL. The CDR3 sequence: CASSQDPNVGVRGYTF. Here the CDR3 DNA reads TGCGCCAGCAGCCAAGATCCCAATGTGGGGGTTCGTGGCTACACCTTC.

The rearrangement uses TRBV28 and TRBJ2-1; TRBD2 agrees at 10 bases. J gave up 2 bases and V 4 bases, and 5 bases lay outside the gene matches. The CDR3 totals 16 residues. Germline V gene data show CDR1 as MDHEN and CDR2 as SYDVKM. Written as DNA, the CDR3 is TGTGCCAGCAGTTCCGTGAGCGGGGGGGCCTACAATGAGCAGTTCTTC. This codes for CASSSVSGGAYNEQFF.

V and J are TRBV19 and TRBJ2-2; a possible D gene is TRBD1 (5 bases). The CDR3 extends over 12 amino acids. Trimming shortened V by 7 bases and J by 5 bases, and 8 bases separated the two germline ends. Per germline, CDR1 LNHDA and CDR2 SQIVND (reference sequence). The DNA of the CDR3 is TGTGCCAGTAAGGGGTTTACCGGGGAGCTGTTTTTT. It codes for CASKGFTGELFF.

This clone was observed a handful of times. The chain combines TRBV9 with TRBJ2-5; D remains unclear. The CDR3 length is 14 residues. V was trimmed by 6 bases and J by 5 bases, leaving 17 bases between them. Germline V gene lookup returns CDR1 SGDLS and CDR2 YYNGEE. The CDR3 nucleotides read TGTGCCAGCATGGGCCCCCCCCGCGCGGAGACCCAGTACTTC. This encodes CASMGPPRAETQYF.

With regard to this clone: A far larger clone is just one base off, so this is likely a read error. Distinct nucleotide sequences in the sample also encode this CDR3. This chain uses TRBV7-9 with TRBJ2-1, with 10 bases lining up with TRBD1. The CDR3 loop spans 16 amino acids. Germline V gene lookup returns CDR1 SEHNR and CDR2 FQNEAQ (reference sequence). V trimming: 5 bases; J trimming: 9 bases; junction bases outside the gene matches: 13. The CDR3 sequence is CASSPGPGTGVFEQFF. CDR3 bases: TGTGCCAGCAGCCCGGGGCCCGGGACAGGGGTATTTGAGCAGTTCTTC.

The chain couples TRBV9 to TRBJ1-3; unclear D gene. Germline CDR1 and CDR2: SGDLS and YYNGEE. This CDR3 contains 15 residues. The V end lost 1 base, the J end lost 0 bases, and 8 bases lay between the germline ends. The CDR3 DNA is TGTGCCAGCAGCGTACTCGGGGTCTCTGGAAACACCATATATTTT. This gives the protein CASSVLGVSGNTIYF.

As for this clone: It differs at one base from a far larger clone, so likely a read error. The same CDR3 is also encoded by other DNA sequences in this sample. The V gene is TRBV4-2, the J gene TRBJ2-7, with D possibly TRBD2 on 5 matching bases. Germline loops: CDR1 LGHNA, CDR2 YNFKEQ. This CDR3 comprises 14 residues. The CDR3 DNA sequence: TGTGCTAGCAGCCCTGGACTGGAAACGTCCGAGCAGTACTTC. Translating it yields CASSPGLETSEQYF.

V is TRBV28 and J is TRBJ2-7, with TRBD2 matching over 10 bases. This CDR3 has 13 residues. The V segment lost 10 bases and the J segment 0 bases; nucleotides outside the gene matches: 3. Germline V CDR1 and CDR2: MDHEN, SYDVKM. The DNA for the CDR3 is TGTGCCACCCGGACTAGCGGCTCCTACGAGCAGTACTTC. Translated, it gives CATRTSGSYEQYF.